Included here is one T cell receptor beta chain sequence, with context. Its antigen is unidentified. The CDR3 runs 14 residues. Trimming took off 8 bases at V and 8 bases at J, with 21 bases between the two ends. Per the germline V gene, CDR1 is MDHEN and CDR2 is SYDVKM. The data stem from a study of cytomegalovirus exposure and HLA in healthy donors. Profiling relied on immunoSEQ multiplex PCR, and the TCRdb table lists in-frame clones only, not all of them. The sample has 60,000 to 70,000 clones; 80% to 95% are singletons. Study-wide results and limits: Diagnosis of cytomegalovirus status made by the classifier reportedly showed high specificity and sensitivity.

The origin of this receptor is a man in his late teens or twenties in good health and CMV-seropositive. Sequences were obtained from PBMCs. This sequence joins TRBV28 and TRBJ1-2; no firm D call. The CDR3 region is CASPRTGLTGGYTF. DNA for the CDR3: TGTGCCAGCCCCCGGACTGGATTAACGGGGGGCTACACCTTC.